A single sample is the source of the 28 T cell receptor beta chains below, sequenced in a study of circulating and synovial CD4+ cells in juvenile arthritis. TCRdb's table, derived via immunoSEQ multiplex PCR, lists solely in-frame clones and lacks some. Found here are roughly 32,000 clones, roughly 96% of them singletons; the top ten hold roughly 0.69%. The sample comprised CD4+ T cells from blood. The source of these receptors is a human donor with juvenile idiopathic arthritis.

This rearrangement joins TRBV29-1 to TRBJ2-1; possibly TRBD1 for D (5 bases). Per germline, CDR1 SQVTM and CDR2 ANQGSEA. The CDR3 runs 12 residues. Trimming removed 4 bases at V and 4 bases at J, with 8 bases between. CDR3 loop: CSVGQFYNEQFF. DNA for the CDR3: TGCAGCGTTGGACAGTTTTACAATGAGCAGTTCTTC.

This clone has just one count. V is TRBV4-3 and J is TRBJ2-3, with TRBD2 identical over 16 bases. V lost 0 bases and J lost 6; bases outside the gene matches: 9. The CDR3 spans 19 residues. Germline values: CDR1 LGHNA, CDR2 YSLEER. CDR3 coding DNA: TGCGCCAGCAGCCAAGAAGGGGGGACTAGCGGGGGGGCCCGCGATACGCAGTATTTT. Translation: CASSQEGGTSGGARDTQYF.

The chain joins TRBV30 to TRBJ2-6, with 12 bases fitting TRBD2. This CDR3 contains 20 residues. The V and J ends lost 3 bases and 0 bases, in that order; junction bases with no gene match: 12. Germline assignment: CDR1 GTSNPN and CDR2 SVGIG (reference sequence). CDR3: CAWSAVGTSGWSSGANVLTF. In nucleotides, the CDR3 is TGTGCCTGGAGCGCTGTAGGGACTAGCGGGTGGTCCTCTGGGGCCAACGTCCTGACTTTC.

The chain couples TRBV25-1 to TRBJ2-3; 7 nucleotides align to TRBD2. Trimming took 4 bases from V and 1 from J; bases not matched to a gene: 8. Germline values: CDR1 MGHDK, CDR2 SYGVNS. The CDR3 totals 16 residues. Written as DNA, the CDR3 is TGTGCCAGCAGTGTCCGGGGGGTGCCTGGCACAGATACGCAGTATTTT. It codes for CASSVRGVPGTDTQYF. Using reference TRBV25-1 and TRBJ2-3 for the parts outside the CDR3, the full variable domain is EADIYQTPRYLVIGTGKKITLECSQTMGHDKMYWYQQDPGMELHLIHYSYGVNSTEKGDLSSESTVSRIRTEHFPLTLESARPSHTSQYLCASSVRGVPGTDTQYFGPGTRLTVL.

The genes are TRBV19 and TRBJ1-2; the match to TRBD1 covers 10 bases. From germline, CDR1 is LNHDA and CDR2 SQIVND (reference sequence). This CDR3 has 13 amino acids. The ends lost 6 bases at V and 8 bases at J; junction bases unmatched: 6. The DNA of the CDR3 is TGTGCCAGTAGCACTGGGACAGGGGACGGCTACACCTTC. Translation gives CASSTGTGDGYTF. The full variable domain, completed using reference TRBV19 and TRBJ1-2, is DGGITQSPKYLFRKEGQNVTLSCEQNLNHDAMYWYRQDPGQGLRLIYYSQIVNDFQKGDIAEGYSVSREKKESFPLTVTSAQKNPTAFYLCASSTGTGDGYTFGSGTRLTVV.

V is TRBV19 and J is TRBJ1-1, with a weak D call TRBD1 (6 bases). Germline V gene data show CDR1 as LNHDA and CDR2 as SQIVND (reference sequence). CDR3 length: 15 residues. Trimming cost V 3 bases and J 1 base, with 12 bases left between them. Written as DNA, the CDR3 is TGTGCCAGTAGTATCCCCGGGGGGCGGAACACTGAAGCTTTCTTT. This sequence encodes CASSIPGGRNTEAFF.

The chain employs TRBV7-3 and TRBJ2-2; 7 nucleotides line up with TRBD1. This CDR3 spans 15 amino acids. CDR1 is SGHTA, CDR2 FQGTGA, per germline. V gave up 3 bases and J gave up 0 bases; unmatched junction bases: 1. The CDR3 sequence: CASSFDRANTGELFF. The CDR3 DNA sequence: TGTGCCAGCAGCTTTGACAGGGCGAACACCGGGGAGCTGTTTTTT.

The chain employs TRBV2 and TRBJ1-2, with D hard to call. CDR1 is SNHLY, CDR2 FYNNEI, per germline. V lost 1 base, J lost 7 bases, and 16 bases lay in between. CDR3 length equals 15 residues. This CDR3 reads CASSEGPGLDSGYTF. The CDR3 DNA follows: TGTGCCAGCAGTGAAGGGCCGGGATTAGACTCTGGCTACACCTTC.

The chain combines TRBV5-6 with TRBJ1-4; no reliable D call. V was shortened by 3 bases and J by 2 bases, with 17 bases between the two germline ends. The CDR3 runs 17 residues. Germline values: CDR1 SGHDT, CDR2 YYEEEE. The CDR3 DNA reads as TGTGCCAGCAGCTGGCGGGGTGCGGTCAAGACTAATGAAAAACTGTTTTTT. Amino acid sequence: CASSWRGAVKTNEKLFF. The variable domain in full, with the rest retrieved from reference TRBV5-6 and TRBJ1-4, is DAGVTQSPTHLIKTRGQQVTLRCSPKSGHDTVSWYQQALGQGPQFIFQYYEEEERQRGNFPDRFSGHQFPNYSSELNVNALLLGDSALYLCASSWRGAVKTNEKLFFGSGTQLSVL.

This clone appeared a single time. The rearrangement joins TRBV5-1 to TRBJ2-5; D unclear. V gave up 0 bases and J gave up 5 bases, with 5 bases separating them. Germline V gene data show CDR1 as SGHRS and CDR2 as YFSETQ. The CDR3 length is 12 residues. CDR3 sequence (DNA): TGCGCCAGCAGCTTGGATGCGGAGACCCAGTACTTC. As protein: CASSLDAETQYF.

J is TRBJ2-7 and V is TRBV18; 9 bases are a match to TRBD1. The CDR3 loop spans 17 amino acids. Germline CDR1 KGHSH, CDR2 LQKENI. Unmatched junction bases numbered 13, after V lost 3 bases and J lost 4 bases. CDR3 sequence (DNA): TGTGCCAGCTCACCGTCGACAGGGGGAAGAGGAGTGTACGAGCAGTACTTC. Translated: CASSPSTGGRGVYEQYF.

The rearrangement links TRBV5-5 to TRBJ1-5; D call uncertain. Germline lookup yields CDR1 SGHKS and CDR2 YYEKEE (reference sequence). The CDR3 runs 15 residues. V shed 0 bases and J shed 4 bases, with 11 bases lying between them. CDR3 protein: CASSLAAERNQPQHF. CDR3 nucleotide sequence: TGTGCCAGCAGCTTGGCCGCGGAGAGGAATCAGCCCCAGCATTTT. The full variable domain, in which reference TRBV5-5 and TRBJ1-5 provide the parts outside the CDR3, is DAGVTQSPTHLIKTRGQQVTLRCSPISGHKSVSWYQQVLGQGPQFIFQYYEKEERGRGNFPDRFSARQFPNYSSELNVNALLLGDSALYLCASSLAAERNQPQHFGDGTRLSIL.

This rearrangement joins TRBV29-1 to TRBJ1-4; D unclear. CDR3 length equals 12 residues. V was pared by 7 bases and J by 6 bases, with 12 bases between. Germline V CDR1 and CDR2: SQVTM, ANQGSEA. The CDR3 DNA reads TGCAGCGCCGGGGTCGAGGATGAAAAACTGTTTTTT. Amino acids: CSAGVEDEKLFF.

The V gene is TRBV4-2, the J gene TRBJ2-5; perhaps TRBD1 as D (6 bases). This CDR3 is 17 amino acids long. V lost 2 bases and J lost 0, with 16 bases in between. The germline V gene has CDR1 LGHNA and CDR2 YNFKEQ. The CDR3 spells CASSQRVGQQYQETQYF. The CDR3 DNA sequence: TGTGCCAGCAGCCAAAGGGTTGGACAGCAGTACCAAGAGACCCAGTACTTC.

V gene TRBV4-1 combines with J gene TRBJ1-5; 8 nucleotides agree with TRBD1. Judging by the DNA end, TRBJ2-3 fits better; the J call may be wrong. Germline V CDR1 and CDR2: MGHRA, YSYEKL. The CDR3 is made up of 18 amino acids. In DNA, the CDR3 is TGCGCCAGCAGCCAGCACCAGACAGGGGTTTCCCACAATCAGCCCCAGTATTTT. Translating it yields CASSQHQTGVSHNQPQYF.

CDR3 bases: TGTGCCATCACCCAGACAGCTAACACTGAAGCTTTCTTT. This codes for CAITQTANTEAFF. The rearrangement uses TRBV10-3 and TRBJ1-1, with D possibly matching TRBD1 (5 bases). Germline assignment: CDR1 ENHRY and CDR2 SYGVKD. The CDR3 runs 13 residues. V was cut by 7 bases and J by 2 bases, with 11 bases left in between.

The chain uses TRBV5-1 and TRBJ2-1; 7 bases agree with TRBD1. The CDR3 is made up of 16 amino acids. With V trimmed by 0 bases and J by 2 bases, 5 bases remained unmatched. CDR1 SGHRS and CDR2 YFSETQ come from the germline V gene. The CDR3, as DNA: TGCGCCAGCAGCTTGGATTGGGGGACAGCCTACAATGAGCAGTTCTTC. Translated, it gives CASSLDWGTAYNEQFF. The whole variable domain, remainder taken from reference TRBV5-1 and TRBJ2-1, is KAGVTQTPRYLIKTRGQQVTLSCSPISGHRSVSWYQQTPGQGLQFLFEYFSETQRNKGNFPGRFSGRQFSNSRSEMNVSTLELGDSALYLCASSLDWGTAYNEQFFGPGTRLTVL.

The chain combines TRBV2 with TRBJ2-7; 8 bases agree with TRBD1. The junction had 10 bases not matched to a gene; V was cut back by 6 bases and J by 6 bases. This CDR3 comprises 14 residues. Germline V lookup: CDR1 SNHLY, CDR2 FYNNEI. The CDR3 coding sequence is TGTGCCAGCAGATGGACAGGGTTATCCGGCGAGCAGTACTTC. Amino acid sequence: CASRWTGLSGEQYF.

This chain uses TRBV5-8 with TRBJ2-5; a weak D match, TRBD1 (5 bases). The CDR3 totals 14 residues. Trimming left V 4 bases short and J 2 bases short, with 12 bases between. Germline CDR1 and CDR2: SGHTS and YDEGEE. This CDR3 is CASSRYRIQETQYF. Here the CDR3 DNA reads TGTGCCAGCAGCCGGTACAGGATTCAAGAGACCCAGTACTTC. Filled out from reference TRBV5-8 and TRBJ2-5, the complete variable domain reads EAGVTQSPTHLIKTRGQQATLRCSPISGHTSVYWYQQALGLGLQFLLWYDEGEERNRGNFPPRFSGRQFPNYSSELNVNALELEDSALYLCASSRYRIQETQYFGPGTRLLVL.

As regards this clone: An end of the junction differs from the germline gene, which may be a read error. Distinct nucleotide sequences in the sample also encode this CDR3. The rearrangement uses TRBV18 and TRBJ1-6, with 9 bases matching TRBD1. CDR1 and CDR2 from the germline V gene are KGHSH and LQKENI. The CDR3 contains 17 residues. CDR3 residues: CASSPYLDRGVYSPLHF. The CDR3 DNA is TGTGCCAGCTCACCATACCTGGACAGGGGTGTCTATTCCCCCCTCCACTTT.

DNA of the CDR3: TGTGCCAGCAGCCCGGGGACTAACACCGGGGAGCTGTTTTTT. Translating gives CASSPGTNTGELFF. This chain uses TRBV7-2 with TRBJ2-2; a possible D gene is TRBD2 (6 bases). V was trimmed by 5 bases and J by 2 bases, leaving 9 bases between them. This CDR3 is 14 amino acids long. Germline V gene data show CDR1 as SGHTA and CDR2 as FQGNSA.

The J gene is TRBJ2-1, the V gene TRBV5-1; 10 positions agree with TRBD2. Looked up from germline, CDR1 is SGHRS and CDR2 is YFSETQ. The CDR3 runs 16 residues. The trim removed 4 bases at V and 3 bases at J, leaving 7 bases unmatched. This CDR3 reads CASSLRLAGNYNEQFF. As DNA, the CDR3 is TGCGCCAGCAGCCTGCGACTAGCGGGTAACTACAATGAGCAGTTCTTC.

The chain is built from TRBV2 and TRBJ2-1; 8 nucleotides agree with TRBD1. V trimming: 4 bases; J trimming: 2 bases; junction bases outside the gene matches: 4. The length of the CDR3 is 15 residues. Germline CDR1 reads SNHLY; CDR2 reads FYNNEI. CDR3 sequence reads: CASSGWTGPYNEQFF. The CDR3 coding sequence is TGTGCCAGCAGTGGGTGGACAGGGCCCTACAATGAGCAGTTCTTC. The full variable domain, rest sourced from reference TRBV2 and TRBJ2-1, is EPEVTQTPSHQVTQMGQEVILRCVPISNHLYFYWYRQILGQKVEFLVSFYNNEISEKSEIFDDQFSVERPDGSNFTLKIRSTKLEDSAMYFCASSGWTGPYNEQFFGPGTRLTVL.

Note on this clone: Different DNA sequences within this sample yield the same CDR3. This sequence joins TRBV18 and TRBJ1-6; D is undetermined. The CDR3 runs 19 residues. The germline gives CDR1 KGHSH, CDR2 LQKENI. Deletions cut 3 bases from V and 0 bases from J, with 18 bases between. The CDR3 here is CASSPSSTMEYSYNSPLHF. The CDR3 bases are TGTGCCAGCTCACCTTCCAGTACCATGGAGTACTCCTATAATTCACCCCTCCACTTT.

The V and J genes are TRBV2 and TRBJ2-5; D not resolved. The V gene lost 5 bases and the J gene lost 5 bases, with 12 bases spanning the gap. The CDR3 totals 13 residues. The germline CDR1 and CDR2 sequences are SNHLY and FYNNEI. CDR3 in DNA: TGTGCCAGCAGTTATCCCCTTTTGGAGACCCAGTACTTC. Protein product: CASSYPLLETQYF.

The chain couples TRBV19 to TRBJ2-3, with D uncertain. Germline CDR1 is LNHDA and CDR2 is SQIVND (reference sequence). The CDR3 is 15 residues long. V gave up 5 bases and J gave up 0 bases, with 12 bases separating them. The CDR3 sequence is CASSPPGWSTDTQYF. CDR3 coding DNA: TGTGCCAGTAGTCCCCCGGGTTGGAGCACAGATACGCAGTATTTT.

The rearrangement joins TRBV13 to TRBJ2-2; 9 bases match TRBD1. The CDR3 is 17 amino acids. The V segment lost 5 bases and the J segment 2 bases; nucleotides outside the gene matches: 9. The germline V gene has CDR1 PRHDT and CDR2 FYEKMQ (reference sequence). CDR3: CASSHPTGGANTGELFF. The CDR3 region has the DNA TGTGCCAGCAGCCACCCAACAGGGGGCGCAAACACCGGGGAGCTGTTTTTT.

The chain is built from TRBV29-1 and TRBJ2-1, with TRBD2 matching 12 bases. Germline-derived CDR1 and CDR2 are SQVTM and ANQGSEA. CDR3 size: 18 residues. The V segment lost 6 bases and the J segment 8 bases; nucleotides outside the gene matches: 20. The CDR3 nucleotides read TGCAGCGTCGGACCAAACCCTAGACTAGCGGGGGCCGCCCATGAGCAGTTCTTC. As protein: CSVGPNPRLAGAAHEQFF.